This entry is about one T cell receptor (beta chain). Its antigen specificity is not known. One base away there is no much larger clone; base qualities are not given. The immunoSEQ bias-controlled multiplex PCR was used to amplify TCRbeta CDR3 regions, which were then sequenced at high throughput. The study's own analysis went as follows. The immunoSEQ vendor pipeline collapsed and filtered the CDR3 sequences so that the abundance and frequency of each unique TCRbeta CDR3 could be quantified. Dominant CDR3 amino acid sequences were clustered with SARS-CoV-2-specific ImmuneCODE TCRbeta sequences by CD-HIT using a 90% global sequence identity threshold. Clones at frequencies from 0.1 to 1 were categorized as hyperexpanded, and clones at frequencies from 0.01 to 0.1 were categorized as large. CDR3 amino acid sequences and V and J gene assignments of dominant clones were confirmed with MiXCR. The R stringdist package was used to compute Levenshtein distances between the patient clonotypes and the ImmuneCODE hits. Imported from immuneACCESS, the table was reduced by TCRdb to in-frame sequences with V and J called. These copies leave out some clones; in studies compared against another copy, an unresolved V gene accounts for under half, and the cause of the remainder is not known. The D gene and trimming were derived from the DNA, and the V and J assignments and clone size from that table. Within this sample are thousands of clones, with nearly 80% of them counted one time only. The ten largest clonotypes hold 64% of the sample.

V is pared back by 7 bases and J by 6 bases, with 15 bases lying between the germline termini. CDR1 and CDR2, looked up from the germline V gene, are SNHLY and FYNNEI. Its CDR3 holds 14 amino acids, cysteine through phenylalanine. Just the 42-base CDR3 DNA is kept, in frame starting at base 1. The data derive from a study of T cell repertoires in MIS-A myocarditis (dated by TCRdb to the early 2020s). The QIAamp DNA FFPE kit was used to extract genomic DNA from formalin-fixed paraffin-embedded autopsy tissue. This sequence originates from a man in his late teens or twenties with fulminant myocarditis from multisystem inflammatory syndrome in adults (MIS-A) after COVID-19. The specimen sequenced was interventricular septum heart tissue obtained at autopsy. This specimen's cell subset or site label, per the study, means: cardiac tissue sample (left or right ventricle, interventricular septum, or pericardium). This sequence uses TRBV2 and TRBJ1-4; the D gene is unclear. CDR3 sequence: CASMRERGYEKLFF. Here is the DNA: TGTGCCAGCATGAGGGAGCGGGGTTATGAAAAACTGTTTTTT.